One sample yielded the 11 T cell receptor beta chains listed below, sequenced in a study of blood T cell repertoires in COVID-19. TCRdb keeps only in-frame clones here, not all; method: immunoSEQ multiplex PCR. The table has a few hundred thousand clones, roughly 86% seen once; the top ten hold around 1.5%. Sequencing was done on a sample of peripheral blood. The receptors were sampled from a woman in her forties or fifties with acute or convalescent COVID-19.

V is TRBV7-2 and J is TRBJ1-6; D not resolved. The CDR3 spans 13 residues. V was trimmed by 1 base and J by 6 bases, leaving 4 bases between them. Germline-derived CDR1 and CDR2 are SGHTA and FQGNSA. The CDR3 sequence: CASSLVVNSPLHF. Written as DNA, the CDR3 is TGTGCCAGCAGCTTAGTAGTTAATTCACCCCTCCACTTT.

This clone appeared a few times. The rearrangement joins TRBV28 to TRBJ2-1; perhaps TRBD1 as D (5 bases). V lost 0 bases and J lost 7, with 7 bases in between. The germline V gene encodes CDR1 MDHEN and CDR2 SYDVKM. This CDR3 has 13 amino acids. In DNA form, the CDR3 reads TGTGCCAGCAGTTTATGGGGGCGTAATGAGCAGTTCTTC. Its protein product is CASSLWGRNEQFF.

This chain connects TRBV28 to TRBJ1-2, with D perhaps TRBD1 (5 bases). V lost 2 bases, J lost 4 bases, and 11 bases lay in between. CDR3 length: 14 amino acids. Germline V gene sequence: CDR1 MDHEN, CDR2 SYDVKM. CDR3 amino acids: CASSLEARAYGYTF. CDR3 nucleotides: TGTGCCAGCAGTTTAGAGGCCAGGGCCTATGGCTACACCTTC.

This clone occurred a few times. The chain recombines TRBV4-3 with TRBJ2-7; D might be TRBD1 (5 bases). Trimming cost V 1 base and J 3 bases, with 16 bases left between them. The V gene's germline CDR1 is LGHNA and CDR2 YSLEER. The CDR3 sequence is 16 residues long. For the CDR3, the DNA is TGCGCCAGCAGCCAAGTGTTCAGGGTTGACATCTACGAGCAGTACTTC. Amino acid sequence: CASSQVFRVDIYEQYF.

This chain connects TRBV28 to TRBJ2-3, with D maybe TRBD1 (6 bases). Trimming took 7 bases from V and 6 from J, leaving 14 bases between them. This CDR3 contains 13 residues. Germline CDR1 MDHEN, CDR2 SYDVKM. The CDR3 DNA follows: TGTGCCAGCATCCTTACAGGGTGGGATACGCAGTATTTT. Translation: CASILTGWDTQYF.

The CDR3 spells CASSPASGTYEQYF. The CDR3 DNA reads as TGTGCCAGTAGTCCGGCTAGCGGGACCTACGAGCAGTACTTC. The V and J genes are TRBV19 and TRBJ2-7; TRBD2 matches at 9 bases. The CDR3 is made up of 14 amino acids. V was pared by 5 bases and J by 2 bases, with 4 bases of the junction left unmatched. Germline loops: CDR1 LNHDA, CDR2 SQIVND (reference sequence).

The sample holds one count of this clone. The V and J genes are TRBV7-2 and TRBJ2-1; D gene unclear. V gave up 4 bases and J gave up 7 bases, with 8 bases separating them. Germline loops: CDR1 SGHTA, CDR2 FQGNSA. The CDR3 runs 12 residues. CDR3 nucleotides: TGTGCCAGCAGCTACCCGAGGAATGAGCAGTTCTTC. It translates to CASSYPRNEQFF.

The chain has TRBV6-2 or TRBV6-3 and TRBJ2-7; D is possibly TRBD1 (6 bases). V gave up 2 bases and J gave up 3 bases, with 14 bases separating them. This CDR3 has 15 amino acids. Germline CDR1 reads MNHEY; CDR2 reads SVGEGT. For the CDR3, the DNA is TGTGCCAGCAGTTACGGGACCCGACAGGACTACGAGCAGTACTTC. Amino acid sequence: CASSYGTRQDYEQYF.

This sequence joins TRBV28 and TRBJ2-1; D gene uncertain. From germline, CDR1 is MDHEN and CDR2 SYDVKM. The length of the CDR3 is 12 residues. V lost 3 bases, J lost 4 bases, and 4 bases lay in between. This CDR3 is CASSFIYNEQFF. The CDR3 DNA reads as TGTGCCAGCAGTTTCATTTACAATGAGCAGTTCTTC.

V usage is TRBV7-9 and J usage is TRBJ2-5; weak D call: TRBD1 (5 bases). Germline V lookup: CDR1 SEHNR, CDR2 FQNEAQ (reference sequence). V was trimmed by 5 bases and J by 5 bases, leaving 15 bases between them. The CDR3 loop spans 14 amino acids. CDR3 bases: TGTGCCAGCAGCCCTCGGACGAGACAGGAGACCCAGTACTTC. Translating gives CASSPRTRQETQYF.

This clone turned up a few times. CDR3 sequence reads: CASSESFQPQHF. In DNA form, the CDR3 reads TGTGCCAGCAGTGAATCCTTTCAGCCCCAGCATTTT. The chain is built from TRBV6-1 and TRBJ1-5; D gene ambiguous. Germline V gene data show CDR1 as MNHNS and CDR2 as SASEGT. The CDR3 contains 12 residues. Deletions cut 2 bases from V and 6 bases from J, with 5 bases between.